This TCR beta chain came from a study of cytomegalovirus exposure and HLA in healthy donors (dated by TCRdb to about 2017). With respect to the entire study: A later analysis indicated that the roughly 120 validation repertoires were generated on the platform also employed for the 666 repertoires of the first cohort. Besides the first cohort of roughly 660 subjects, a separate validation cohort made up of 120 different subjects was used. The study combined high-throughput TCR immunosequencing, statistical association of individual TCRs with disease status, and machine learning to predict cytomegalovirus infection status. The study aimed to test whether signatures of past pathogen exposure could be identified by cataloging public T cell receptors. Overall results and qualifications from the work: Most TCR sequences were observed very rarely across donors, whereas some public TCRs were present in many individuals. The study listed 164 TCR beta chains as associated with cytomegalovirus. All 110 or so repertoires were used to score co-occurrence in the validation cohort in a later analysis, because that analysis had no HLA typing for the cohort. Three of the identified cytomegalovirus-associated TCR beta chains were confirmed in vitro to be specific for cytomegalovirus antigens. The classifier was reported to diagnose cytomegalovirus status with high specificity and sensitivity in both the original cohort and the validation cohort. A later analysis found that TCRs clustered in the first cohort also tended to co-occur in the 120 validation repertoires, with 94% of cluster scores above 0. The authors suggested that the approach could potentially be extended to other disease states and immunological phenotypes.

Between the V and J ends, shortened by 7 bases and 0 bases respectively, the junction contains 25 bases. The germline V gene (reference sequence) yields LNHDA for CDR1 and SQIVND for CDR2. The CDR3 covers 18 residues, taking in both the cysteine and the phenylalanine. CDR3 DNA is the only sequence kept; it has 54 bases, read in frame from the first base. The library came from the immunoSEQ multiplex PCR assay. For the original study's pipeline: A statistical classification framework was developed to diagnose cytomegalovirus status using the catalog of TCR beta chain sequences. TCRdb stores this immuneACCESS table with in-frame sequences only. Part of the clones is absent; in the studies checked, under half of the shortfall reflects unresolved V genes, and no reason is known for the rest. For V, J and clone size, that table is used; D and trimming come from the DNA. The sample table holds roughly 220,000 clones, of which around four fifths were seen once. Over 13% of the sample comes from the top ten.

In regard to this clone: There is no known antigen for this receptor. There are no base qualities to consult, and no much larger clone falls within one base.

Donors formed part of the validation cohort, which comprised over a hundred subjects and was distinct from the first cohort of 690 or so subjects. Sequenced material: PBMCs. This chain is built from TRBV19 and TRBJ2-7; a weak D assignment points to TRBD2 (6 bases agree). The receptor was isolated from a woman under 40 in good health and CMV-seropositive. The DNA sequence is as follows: TGTGCCAGTACCAAGCGACACGGAGGGCGATACGACTCCTACGAGCAGTACTTC. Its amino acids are CASTKRHGGRYDSYEQYF.